This is a list of T cell receptor beta chains from one sample in a study of T-cell memory formation after mild COVID-19. TCRdb re-derived calls from the 5' RACE reads in MiXCR, one entry per CDR3 protein. The sample lists about 500,000 distinct CDR3 sequences, 20% occurring once. The specimen was PBMCs or a T cell subset sorted from them (not recorded which). The receptors here all came from an adult woman who had mild COVID-19 (a few samples of this study predate the infection). Cell type and time point are not known. Each CDR3 is given with its conserved first and last residue. D genes are given only for firm matches. Clone size is shown for a subset of rows, as once, few, many or a class of expanded clone.

v_gene	d_gene	abundance	j_gene	CDR3aa	CDR3nt
TRBV19	TRBD2	NA	TRBJ2-1	CASSGAGGRRYEQFF	TGTGCCAGTAGTGGAGCGGGGGGACGCAGGTATGAGCAGTTCTTC
TRBV7-9	TRBD1	few	TRBJ2-1	CASSLPGTGYNEQFF	TGTGCCAGCAGCTTACCCGGGACAGGGTACAATGAGCAGTTCTTC
TRBV7-9	NA	few	TRBJ2-7	CASSLTAEQYF	TGTGCCAGCAGCTTGACAGCCGAGCAGTACTTC
TRBV9	TRBD2	NA	TRBJ2-3	CASSKPGLAGGGTDTQYF	TGTGCCAGCAGCAAACCGGGACTAGCGGGGGGAGGCACAGATACGCAGTATTTT
TRBV12-3/TRBV12-4	TRBD2	few	TRBJ2-5	CASSPGLASETQYF	TGTGCCAGCAGTCCAGGACTAGCCTCAGAGACCCAGTACTTC
TRBV5-5	TRBD2	NA	TRBJ2-1	CASSRTSGANNEQFF	TGTGCCAGCAGCCGTACTAGCGGAGCTAACAATGAGCAGTTCTTC
TRBV4-1	NA	few	TRBJ2-7	CASSPGEGIWAYEQYF	TGCGCCAGCAGCCCAGGGGAGGGGATTTGGGCCTACGAGCAGTACTTC
TRBV6-5	NA	NA	TRBJ2-7	CASSPREGGYEQYF	TGTGCCAGCAGCCCCCGGGAAGGGGGCTACGAGCAGTACTTC
TRBV12-3/TRBV12-4	TRBD2	few	TRBJ2-5	CASNVGGSFSSQYF	TGTGCCAGCAACGTCGGGGGGTCATTTTCGTCCCAGTACTTC
TRBV20-1	TRBD1	few	TRBJ2-2	CSATRGRSGTGELFF	TGCAGTGCTACCAGGGGGAGAAGCGGCACCGGGGAGCTGTTTTTT
TRBV24-1	NA	NA	TRBJ2-1	CATSDGTEWPHNEQFF	TGTGCCACCAGTGATGGCACAGAGTGGCCCCACAATGAGCAGTTCTTC
TRBV15	NA	NA	TRBJ2-7	CATSRVGGHPEQYF	TGTGCCACCAGCAGAGTGGGGGGACACCCGGAGCAGTACTTC
TRBV29-1	TRBD2	few	TRBJ2-3	CSPWGGMSTDTQYF	TGCAGCCCTTGGGGGGGAATGAGCACAGATACGCAGTATTTT
TRBV7-9	NA	NA	TRBJ2-7	CASGDQLSYEQYF	TGTGCCAGCGGTGATCAGCTCTCCTACGAGCAGTACTTC
TRBV3-1	NA	NA	TRBJ1-1	CASSHPGDRRAFF	TGTGCCAGCAGCCACCCGGGCGACAGACGGGCTTTCTTT
TRBV5-4	NA	few	TRBJ2-5	CASSPASQETQYF	TGTGCCAGCAGCCCGGCATCCCAAGAGACCCAGTACTTC
TRBV2	NA	NA	TRBJ2-7	CASSAGPRAYEQYF	TGTGCCAGCAGTGCAGGCCCCCGGGCCTACGAGCAGTACTTC
TRBV7-3	TRBD2	NA	TRBJ2-3	CASSAERTSGITDTQYF	TGTGCCAGCAGCGCCGAAAGGACTAGCGGGATCACAGATACGCAGTATTTT
TRBV5-1	NA	few	TRBJ2-1	CASSTRGEQFF	TGCGCCAGCAGCACGAGAGGTGAGCAGTTCTTC
TRBV25-1	NA	few	TRBJ2-7	CASSGPNYEQYF	TGTGCCAGCAGTGGGCCTAACTACGAGCAGTACTTC
TRBV3-1	NA	many	TRBJ2-1	CASSQSGEQFF	TGTGCCAGCAGCCAGAGCGGGGAGCAGTTCTTC
TRBV5-1	NA	few	TRBJ2-7	CASSLSGQTYEQYF	TGCGCCAGCAGCTTGTCCGGGCAGACCTACGAGCAGTACTTC
TRBV7-2	NA	NA	TRBJ2-1	CASSSIGWGPNLYNEQFF	TGTGCCAGCAGCTCCATAGGTTGGGGACCTAACCTCTACAATGAGCAGTTCTTC
TRBV5-5	NA	NA	TRBJ1-2	CASRGYGVGPVANYGYTF	TGTGCCAGCAGGGGATACGGGGTAGGGCCCGTAGCTAACTATGGCTACACCTTC
TRBV3-1	NA	few	TRBJ1-4	CASSQARTTNEKLFF	TGTGCCAGCAGCCAAGCGCGGACAACTAATGAAAAACTGTTTTTT
TRBV25-1	NA	few	TRBJ1-2	CASSELQAGGYTF	TGTGCCAGCAGTGAACTACAGGCGGGTGGCTACACCTTC
TRBV29-1	NA	many	TRBJ1-1	CSVSLHANTEAFF	TGCAGCGTTAGCCTACACGCGAACACTGAAGCTTTCTTT
TRBV7-6	NA	few	TRBJ1-1	CASSAMLRTEAFF	TGTGCCAGCAGCGCAATGCTGAGGACTGAAGCTTTCTTT
TRBV6-5	TRBD2	few	TRBJ2-5	CASSYDTSGSQTQYF	TGTGCCAGCAGTTACGATACTAGCGGGAGTCAGACCCAGTACTTC
TRBV4-2	TRBD2	NA	TRBJ2-2	CASSRPLAYRKGGELFF	TGTGCCAGCAGCCGACCACTAGCGTACCGAAAGGGGGGGGAGCTGTTTTTT
TRBV6-6	NA	NA	TRBJ1-2	CASSYSRVSGGHGYTF	TGTGCCAGCAGTTACTCGAGAGTTTCGGGGGGCCATGGCTACACCTTC
TRBV27	NA	NA	TRBJ2-3	CASNQWGGADTQYF	TGTGCCAGCAACCAATGGGGAGGCGCAGATACGCAGTATTTT
TRBV13	TRBD2	NA	TRBJ2-7	CASSFLAGGTYEQYF	TGTGCCAGCAGCTTTCTAGCGGGGGGTACCTACGAGCAGTACTTC
TRBV27	TRBD2	NA	TRBJ2-1	CASSFNGRSGHEQFF	TGTGCCAGCAGTTTTAACGGGAGGTCGGGGCATGAGCAGTTCTTC
TRBV20-1	NA	few	TRBJ1-3	CSARDGTFSGNTIYF	TGCAGTGCTAGAGACGGGACATTCTCTGGAAACACCATATATTTT
TRBV5-1	NA	NA	TRBJ2-3	CASSLEIRGGPDTQYF	TGCGCCAGCAGCTTGGAGATAAGGGGGGGCCCAGATACGCAGTATTTT
TRBV12-3/TRBV12-4	TRBD2	few	TRBJ2-2	CASSSSGGRGTGELFF	TGTGCCAGCAGTTCTAGCGGGGGGCGCGGCACCGGGGAGCTGTTTTTT
TRBV5-1	NA	few	TRBJ2-5	CASSEPVGFQETQYF	TGCGCCAGCAGCGAGCCGGTGGGCTTCCAAGAGACCCAGTACTTC
TRBV3-1	NA	few	TRBJ2-5	CASSQVVLIRETQYF	TGTGCCAGCAGCCAAGTGGTTCTCATTCGAGAGACCCAGTACTTC
TRBV25-1	TRBD2	few	TRBJ2-3	CASSEKGTSGSRVTQYF	TGTGCCAGCAGTGAGAAGGGTACTAGCGGGAGTAGGGTTACGCAGTATTTT
TRBV12-3/TRBV12-4	NA	few	TRBJ2-2	CASSLRQGLDTGELFF	TGTGCCAGCAGTTTAAGGCAGGGGCTGGACACCGGGGAGCTGTTTTTT
TRBV7-2	NA	NA	TRBJ2-3	CASSSQRGADTQYF	TGTGCCAGCAGCTCCCAACGCGGGGCAGATACGCAGTATTTT
TRBV12-3/TRBV12-4	NA	few	TRBJ2-6	CASSVGRESGANVLTF	TGTGCCAGCAGTGTGGGCAGGGAGTCTGGGGCCAACGTCCTGACTTTC
TRBV6-6	NA	few	TRBJ1-1	CASSYGTLRRGTEAFF	TGTGCCAGCAGTTACGGTACCCTGAGACGAGGCACTGAAGCTTTCTTT
TRBV20-1	TRBD1	many	TRBJ2-7	CSAGTDSYEQYF	TGCAGCGCTGGGACAGACTCCTACGAGCAGTACTTC
TRBV12-3/TRBV12-4	NA	few	TRBJ1-1	CASRPPGHGVIHGAFF	TGTGCCAGCAGGCCTCCGGGACACGGTGTCATCCATGGGGCTTTCTTT
TRBV27	NA	few	TRBJ2-7	CASTPGSNSYEQYF	TGTGCCAGCACCCCGGGATCCAACTCCTACGAGCAGTACTTC
TRBV6-5	NA	NA	TRBJ1-2	CASSERGLGYTF	TGTGCCAGCAGTGAACGCGGCTTGGGCTACACCTTC
TRBV18	TRBD1	NA	TRBJ2-7	CASSPVGQGAGSYEQYF	TGTGCCAGCTCACCTGTTGGACAGGGGGCGGGATCCTACGAGCAGTACTTC
TRBV30	NA	few	TRBJ2-5	CAWSFGTLVQETQYF	TGTGCCTGGAGTTTCGGGACTTTGGTTCAAGAGACCCAGTACTTC
TRBV7-8	NA	NA	TRBJ2-7	CASQWRESSYEQYF	TGTGCCAGCCAATGGCGGGAAAGCTCCTACGAGCAGTACTTC
TRBV5-8	NA	NA	TRBJ2-3	CASSFGRSSTDTQYF	TGTGCCAGCAGCTTTGGACGGTCGAGCACAGATACGCAGTATTTT
TRBV30	TRBD2	few	TRBJ2-1	CAWREGRPYNEQFF	TGTGCCTGGCGGGAGGGACGCCCATACAATGAGCAGTTCTTC
TRBV7-2	NA	NA	TRBJ2-5	CASSLPGLDETQYF	TGTGCCAGCAGCCTCCCGGGACTTGACGAGACCCAGTACTTC
TRBV5-1	NA	NA	TRBJ2-1	CASSLSSMGYNEQFF	TGCGCCAGCAGCCTTAGCAGTATGGGGTACAATGAGCAGTTCTTC
TRBV10-3	NA	NA	TRBJ2-1	CASKGPGMAYNEQFF	TGTGCCAGCAAAGGACCGGGCATGGCCTACAATGAGCAGTTCTTC
TRBV5-1	NA	NA	TRBJ2-7	CASSLASGSANEQYF	TGCGCCAGCAGCTTGGCCTCGGGGAGCGCGAACGAGCAGTACTTC